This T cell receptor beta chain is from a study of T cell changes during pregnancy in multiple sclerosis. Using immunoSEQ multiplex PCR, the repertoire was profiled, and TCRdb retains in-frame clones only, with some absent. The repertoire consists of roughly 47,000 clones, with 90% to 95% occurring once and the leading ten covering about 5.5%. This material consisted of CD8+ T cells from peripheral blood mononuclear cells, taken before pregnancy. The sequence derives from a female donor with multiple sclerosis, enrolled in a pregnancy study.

This CDR3 reads CASSGGQGYEKLFF. DNA of the CDR3: TGTGCCAGCAGCGGCGGACAGGGATACGAAAAACTGTTTTTT. V is TRBV9 and J is TRBJ1-4; 8 bases fit TRBD1. J was trimmed by 8 bases and V by 3 bases; bases with no gene match: 6. The CDR3 contains 14 residues. CDR1 is SGDLS and CDR2 is YYNGEE in the germline V gene.